This TCR beta chain was sequenced during a study of OX40 agonist ivuxolimab in advanced cancers. As for the study in general: Among those enrolled, mean age was around 55 years (range 23 to 79) and 82.7% were male.

The table lists this clone with a few counts. This CDR3 has 13 residues. Germline CDR1 is SGHDN and CDR2 is FVKESK. V lost 4 bases and J lost 5, with 11 bases in between. Using immunoSEQ multiplex PCR, the repertoire was profiled, and TCRdb retains in-frame clones only, with some absent. Among approximately 91,000 clones listed, around nine tenths were seen once. Sample: CD4+ or CD8+ T cells sorted from blood, taken in a trial of the OX40 agonist ivuxolimab. The chain is built from TRBV14 and TRBJ2-5, with D possibly matching TRBD2 (5 bases). The TCR was taken from an adult with an advanced solid tumor such as melanoma, head and neck, liver or kidney cancer. CDR3 loop: CASSPGLRETQYF. The CDR3 nucleotides read TGTGCCAGCAGCCCGGGGTTGAGGGAGACCCAGTACTTC.